Listed here are 31 T cell receptor beta chains from one sample, sequenced in a study of T cell responses to AZD1222 COVID-19 vaccine. TCRdb's copy holds only in-frame clones and misses some; the assay was immunoSEQ multiplex PCR. The sample gives approximately 89,000 clones, more than 70% of which show up once; 5.6% is in the top ten. Sequencing used peripheral blood, obtained 28 days after the second AZD1222 dose. These TCRs come from an adult who received the AZD1222 COVID-19 vaccine.

CDR3 protein: CASSSGQGSGNTIYF. The CDR3 nucleotides are TGTGCCAGCAGTTCGGGACAGGGTTCTGGAAACACCATATATTTT. V gene TRBV28 combines with J gene TRBJ1-3; 9 nucleotides match TRBD1. Germline V lookup: CDR1 MDHEN, CDR2 SYDVKM. The V segment lost 4 bases and the J segment 1 base; nucleotides outside the gene matches: 2. CDR3 length: 15 residues. The full variable domain, completed using reference TRBV28 and TRBJ1-3, is DVKVTQSSRYLVKRTGEKVFLECVQDMDHENMFWYRQDPGLGLRLIYFSYDVKMKEKGDIPEGYSVSREKKERFSLILESASTNQTSMYLCASSSGQGSGNTIYFGEGSWLTVV.

This clone showed up just a few times. The chain has TRBV12-3 or TRBV12-4 and TRBJ1-2, with TRBD1 matching 7 bases. The junction had 6 bases not matched to a gene; V was cut back by 4 bases and J by 7 bases. The CDR3 spans 13 residues. CDR3 region: CASSWPGGPGYTF. As DNA, the CDR3 is TGTGCCAGCAGTTGGCCAGGGGGGCCTGGCTACACCTTC.

The chain employs TRBV6-6 and TRBJ2-7; possibly TRBD2 for D (5 bases). CDR1 and CDR2 (germline): MNHNY, SVGAGI (reference sequence). The CDR3 runs to 14 residues. Trimming cost V 6 bases and J 3 bases, with 15 bases left between them. The CDR3 DNA reads TGTGCCAGCAGATCGAATGGAGGTGGCTACGAGCAGTACTTC. It translates to CASRSNGGGYEQYF.

The chain uses TRBV5-8 and TRBJ2-3; TRBD1 matches 9 bases. J was trimmed by 4 bases and V by 3 bases; bases with no gene match: 3. Germline CDR1 is SGHTS and CDR2 is YDEGEE. CDR3 length equals 14 residues. The CDR3 DNA is TGTGCCAGCAGCTCGGACAGGGGACCAGATACGCAGTATTTT. Translation gives CASSSDRGPDTQYF.

The chain joins TRBV3-1 (or the pseudogene TRBV3-2) to TRBJ1-2, with D perhaps TRBD1 (5 bases). This CDR3 spans 16 amino acids. Germline values: CDR1 LGHDT, CDR2 YNNKEL (reference sequence). Between the trimmed V and J ends, which lost 1 base and 3 bases, there was a span of 15 bases. CDR3 sequence (DNA): TGTGCCAGCAGCCAAGGCCCGAGAGGGGATGACTATGGCTACACCTTC. It yields the protein CASSQGPRGDDYGYTF.

This rearrangement joins TRBV18 to TRBJ1-2, with D unresolved. Per the germline V gene, CDR1 is KGHSH and CDR2 is LQKENI. The CDR3 extends over 13 amino acids. Trimming shortened V by 3 bases and J by 6 bases, and 11 bases separated the two germline ends. The CDR3 DNA is TGTGCCAGCTCACCTGCGGGCCGGGATGGCTACACCTTC. This sequence encodes CASSPAGRDGYTF.

This chain connects TRBV6-5 to TRBJ1-1; D unclear. Trimming cost V 0 bases and J 3 bases, with 14 bases left between them. The germline V gene has CDR1 MNHEY and CDR2 SVGAGI. CDR3 length: 16 amino acids. This CDR3 is CASSYSLLVRDTEAFF. CDR3 in DNA: TGTGCCAGCAGTTACTCACTGCTGGTGCGTGACACTGAAGCTTTCTTT.

The CDR3, as DNA: TGTGCCAGTAGTAAAAGGACTGCTGAAGAGACCCAGTACTTC. It codes for CASSKRTAEETQYF. The V call is TRBV19, the J call TRBJ2-5, with D perhaps matching TRBD2 (5 bases). The CDR3 is made up of 14 amino acids. Germline-derived CDR1 and CDR2 are LNHDA and SQIVND (reference sequence). V was shortened by 4 bases and J by 3 bases, with 12 bases between the two germline ends.

This clone was observed once. This sequence joins TRBV7-2 and TRBJ1-3; D might be TRBD1 (5 bases). The CDR3 contains 15 residues. The germline V gene encodes CDR1 SGHTA and CDR2 FQGNSA. Trimming took off 5 bases at V and 8 bases at J, with 19 bases between the two ends. CDR3 in DNA: TGTGCCAGCAGCCCCGGAGGCAGGGAAGCGTACACCATATATTTT. It translates to CASSPGGREAYTIYF. Full variable domain (rest looked up from reference TRBV7-2 and TRBJ1-3): GAGVSQSPSNKVTEKGKDVELRCDPISGHTALYWYRQSLGQGLEFLIYFQGNSAPDKSGLPSDRFSAERTGGSVSTLTIQRTQQEDSAVYLCASSPGGREAYTIYFGEGSWLTVV.

The genes are TRBV2 and TRBJ1-5; TRBD1 is a possible D gene (5 bases). Germline CDR1 and CDR2: SNHLY and FYNNEI. V lost 7 bases to trimming and J lost 2 bases, with 9 bases between them. This CDR3 spans 13 amino acids. The DNA for the CDR3 is TGTGCCAGCACATCGGGGGGCAATCAGCCCCAGCATTTT. As protein: CASTSGGNQPQHF.

V and J are TRBV5-4 and TRBJ2-3, with D hard to call. CDR1 and CDR2 (germline): SGHNT, YYREEE (reference sequence). This CDR3 comprises 15 residues. V was shortened by 5 bases and J by 4 bases, with 17 bases between the two germline ends. Written as DNA, the CDR3 is TGTGCCAGCAGACTACAAGATTTAAGGTCAGATACGCAGTATTTT. Translated: CASRLQDLRSDTQYF.

The DNA of the CDR3 is TGTGCCAGCAGCCCGGGACCTTTGAACACCGGGGAGCTGTTTTTT. It yields the protein CASSPGPLNTGELFF. The V and J genes are TRBV5-4 and TRBJ2-2; the D gene could be TRBD1 or TRBD2 (5 bases each). V was pared by 4 bases and J by 1 base, with 11 bases between. The CDR3 spans 15 residues. Germline V CDR1 and CDR2: SGHNT, YYREEE (reference sequence).

The gene calls are TRBV6-5 and TRBJ2-1; possible D gene TRBD2, 5 bases. The germline gives CDR1 MNHEY, CDR2 SVGAGI. The CDR3 is 15 residues long. The germline V and J ends were trimmed by 6 bases and 2 bases, with 14 bases remaining between them. CDR3 in DNA: TGTGCCAGCAGCCCCGACTATCAACCCTACAATGAGCAGTTCTTC. It encodes CASSPDYQPYNEQFF.

The chain joins TRBV3-1 (or the pseudogene TRBV3-2) to TRBJ2-7; no definite D call. The CDR3 totals 14 residues. Trimming cost V 4 bases and J 4 bases, with 14 bases left between them. The germline gives CDR1 LGHDT, CDR2 YNNKEL (reference sequence). CDR3 coding DNA: TGTGCCAGCAGCCGGTCGTCCGCTGGGTACGAGCAGTACTTC. Residues: CASSRSSAGYEQYF.

The chain employs TRBV5-1 and TRBJ2-7; 7 nucleotides agree with TRBD2. From germline, CDR1 is SGHRS and CDR2 YFSETQ. The CDR3 totals 16 residues. The junction had 12 bases not matched to a gene; V was cut back by 4 bases and J by 2 bases. The CDR3 nucleotides are TGCGCCAGCAGCCCTCTGGCGGCTAGCGGAACCTACGAGCAGTACTTC. Translation gives CASSPLAASGTYEQYF.

This clone was counted once. The rearrangement links TRBV27 to TRBJ2-1; 7 bases line up with TRBD2. The CDR3 extends over 15 amino acids. Trimming took 5 bases from V and 6 from J; bases not matched to a gene: 10. Germline V CDR1 and CDR2: MNHEY, SMNVEV (reference sequence). The CDR3 nucleotides are TGTGCCAGCAGTCCCTCCCTAGGGAGGGCCAATGAGCAGTTCTTC. Translated, it gives CASSPSLGRANEQFF.

The V call is TRBV5-1, the J call TRBJ1-1, with 8 bases that match TRBD1. From germline, CDR1 is SGHRS and CDR2 YFSETQ. The CDR3 covers 15 residues. The V gene end was trimmed by 4 bases and the J gene end by 5 bases; junction bases not matched to a gene: 10. Written as DNA, the CDR3 is TGCGCCAGCAGCCTATTGGGCAGGGGGCAGACTGAAGCTTTCTTT. This codes for CASSLLGRGQTEAFF. The whole variable domain, remainder taken from reference TRBV5-1 and TRBJ1-1, is KAGVTQTPRYLIKTRGQQVTLSCSPISGHRSVSWYQQTPGQGLQFLFEYFSETQRNKGNFPGRFSGRQFSNSRSEMNVSTLELGDSALYLCASSLLGRGQTEAFFGQGTRLTVV.

This chain joins TRBV5-1 and TRBJ2-5; D perhaps matches TRBD2 (6 bases). The CDR3 has 14 amino acids. The V end lost 2 bases, the J end lost 5 bases, and 13 bases lay between the germline ends. Germline-derived CDR1 and CDR2 are SGHRS and YFSETQ. As DNA, the CDR3 is TGCGCCAGCAGCTTTAACGGGAGTCCGGAGACCCAGTACTTC. This codes for CASSFNGSPETQYF.

The V gene is TRBV29-1, the J gene TRBJ2-5, with a weak D call TRBD2 (6 bases). Trimming left V 0 bases short and J 2 bases short, with 10 bases between. Per the germline V gene, CDR1 is SQVTM and CDR2 is ANQGSEA. This CDR3 has 14 residues. CDR3 residues: CSVEDWGDQETQYF. The CDR3 nucleotides are TGCAGCGTTGAAGATTGGGGGGATCAAGAGACCCAGTACTTC. The whole variable domain, filled in from reference TRBV29-1 and TRBJ2-5, reads SAVISQKPSRDICQRGTSLTIQCQVDSQVTMMFWYRQQPGQSLTLIATANQGSEATYESGFVIDKFPISRPNLTFSTLTVSNMSPEDSSIYLCSVEDWGDQETQYFGPGTRLLVL.

The V gene is TRBV18, the J gene TRBJ2-3, with D perhaps TRBD1 or TRBD2 (5 bases each). The germline V gene has CDR1 KGHSH and CDR2 LQKENI. The CDR3 consists of 15 residues. The germline V and J ends were trimmed by 3 bases and 2 bases, with 12 bases remaining between them. The CDR3 loop reads CASSPAGAATDTQYF. The CDR3 nucleotides are TGTGCCAGCTCACCGGCCGGGGCAGCCACAGATACGCAGTATTTT.

V and J are TRBV11-2 and TRBJ1-1; the D gene is possibly TRBD1 (5 bases). The ends were cut back, 6 bases at V and 0 bases at J, with 11 bases in the middle. Germline V gene sequence: CDR1 SGHAT, CDR2 FQNNGV. The CDR3 spans 14 residues. For the CDR3, the DNA is TGTGCCAGCAGTCAGAGGGGATTGAACACTGAAGCTTTCTTT. It translates to CASSQRGLNTEAFF.

This chain's CDR3 is CATSDYQGSYNEQFF. The CDR3 DNA reads TGTGCCACCAGTGATTATCAGGGGAGCTACAATGAGCAGTTCTTC. This chain uses TRBV24-1 with TRBJ2-1, with D perhaps matching TRBD1 (6 bases). V gave up 2 bases and J gave up 3 bases, with 10 bases separating them. The CDR3 is 15 residues long. Looked up from germline, CDR1 is KGHDR and CDR2 is SFDVKD.

The rearrangement links TRBV5-1 to TRBJ2-3; TRBD1 matches 8 bases. This CDR3 has 13 residues. J gave up 4 bases and V 4 bases, and 2 bases lay outside the gene matches. Germline lookup yields CDR1 SGHRS and CDR2 YFSETQ. The CDR3 loop is CASSRQGSDTQYF. The CDR3 region has the DNA TGCGCCAGCAGCAGACAGGGGTCAGATACGCAGTATTTT.

The chain recombines TRBV4-3 with TRBJ2-1; 9 bases map to TRBD1. Germline trimming cut 2 bases from V and 4 bases from J; bases unmatched to any gene: 6. The CDR3 has 16 residues. Germline V gene data show CDR1 as LGHNA and CDR2 as YSLEER. CDR3 sequence: CASSQRGTGNYNEQFF. The CDR3 region has the DNA TGCGCCAGCAGCCAAAGGGGGACAGGGAATTACAATGAGCAGTTCTTC.

The J gene is TRBJ1-1, the V gene TRBV13; 8 bases map to TRBD1. Germline V gene lookup returns CDR1 PRHDT and CDR2 FYEKMQ (reference sequence). Losses at the gene ends were 5 bases for V and 10 bases for J; bases not matched to a gene: 15. The CDR3 is made up of 15 amino acids. CDR3 in amino acids: CASSREFGQGRGAFF. CDR3 DNA sequence: TGTGCCAGCAGCCGAGAGTTCGGACAGGGCCGGGGAGCTTTCTTT. Supplemented by reference TRBV13 and TRBJ1-1, the full variable domain reads AAGVIQSPRHLIKEKRETATLKCYPIPRHDTVYWYQQGPGQDPQFLISFYEKMQSDKGSIPDRFSAQQFSDYHSELNMSSLELGDSALYFCASSREFGQGRGAFFGQGTRLTVV.

This clone occurred a few times. This chain links TRBV7-2 with TRBJ2-5; D unresolved. V was shortened by 5 bases and J by 4 bases, with 8 bases between the two germline ends. This CDR3 spans 12 amino acids. CDR1 and CDR2 (germline): SGHTA, FQGNSA. CDR3 DNA: TGTGCCAGCAGCGGCCCGGCAGAGACCCAGTACTTC. Protein product: CASSGPAETQYF. The variable domain in full, with the rest retrieved from reference TRBV7-2 and TRBJ2-5, is GAGVSQSPSNKVTEKGKDVELRCDPISGHTALYWYRQSLGQGLEFLIYFQGNSAPDKSGLPSDRFSAERTGGSVSTLTIQRTQQEDSAVYLCASSGPAETQYFGPGTRLLVL.

The chain carries TRBV18 and TRBJ1-1; TRBD1 aligns across 7 bases. The ends lost 9 bases at V and 1 base at J; junction bases unmatched: 5. Germline V gene sequence: CDR1 KGHSH, CDR2 LQKENI. CDR3 size: 13 residues. CDR3 in amino acids: CASRDRANTEAFF. Here the CDR3 DNA reads TGTGCCAGTCGCGACAGGGCGAACACTGAAGCTTTCTTT.

The V and J genes are TRBV11-2 and TRBJ2-5, with D possibly matching TRBD2 (6 bases). CDR1 is SGHAT and CDR2 is FQNNGV in the germline V gene. This CDR3 spans 14 amino acids. The germline V and J ends were trimmed by 6 bases and 7 bases, with 18 bases remaining between them. The CDR3: CASRPTLGGGTQYF. The CDR3 coding sequence is TGTGCCAGCAGACCAACCCTGGGGGGAGGGACCCAGTACTTC.

As for this clone: It is unclear where the CDR3 begins or ends on the DNA, so no DNA is shown, and the CDR3 is as TCRdb lists it. This sequence joins TRBV5-1 and TRBJ2-7; the D segment call TRBD1 is taken from the table without a DNA check. The CDR3 region is 14 residues in length, termini included. Germline V gives CDR1 SGHRS, CDR2 YFSETQ. CDR3 amino acids: CASSFGTGATISYF.

The genes are TRBV30 and TRBJ2-5; no clear D gene. V lost 0 bases, J lost 5 bases, and 16 bases lay in between. The CDR3 runs 15 residues. Looked up from germline, CDR1 is GTSNPN and CDR2 is SVGIG (reference sequence). CDR3: CAWSVPGGGWETQYF. CDR3 in DNA: TGTGCCTGGAGTGTACCTGGCGGCGGCTGGGAGACCCAGTACTTC.

V gene TRBV5-4 combines with J gene TRBJ2-5; TRBD1 aligns across 9 bases. CDR1 is SGHNT and CDR2 is YYREEE in the germline V gene (reference sequence). CDR3 length: 16 residues. V was pared by 4 bases and J by 5 bases, with 12 bases of the junction left unmatched. The CDR3 loop reads CASSLQGQGLGETQYF. CDR3 in DNA: TGTGCCAGCAGCCTCCAGGGACAGGGCCTGGGGGAGACCCAGTACTTC. The full variable domain, its missing parts supplied by reference TRBV5-4 and TRBJ2-5, is ETGVTQSPTHLIKTRGQQVTLRCSSQSGHNTVSWYQQALGQGPQFIFQYYREEENGRGNFPPRFSGLQFPNYSSELNVNALELDDSALYLCASSLQGQGLGETQYFGPGTRLLVL.